Following are 24 T cell receptor beta chains from one sample sequenced in a study of blood T cell repertoires in COVID-19. Sequenced by immunoSEQ multiplex PCR; TCRdb stores in-frame clones only, minus some. The sample records roughly 140,000 clones, around 87% being singletons. Material for sequencing was peripheral blood. The receptor source for this set is a woman between 35 and 50 years old with acute or convalescent COVID-19.

This chain joins TRBV7-9 and TRBJ2-3, with 13 bases matching TRBD2. Germline CDR1 reads SEHNR; CDR2 reads FQNEAQ (reference sequence). The CDR3 extends over 18 amino acids. J was trimmed by 0 bases and V by 5 bases; bases with no gene match: 8. In nucleotides, the CDR3 is TGTGCCAGCAGCCCCGGACTAGCGGGGGTCGTGAGCACAGATACGCAGTATTTT. Its protein product is CASSPGLAGVVSTDTQYF.

The chain's CDR3 is CASSQEALAGDGGANVLTF. CDR3 bases: TGCGCCAGCAGCCAAGAGGCCCTAGCGGGAGACGGGGGGGCCAACGTCCTGACTTTC. The chain uses TRBV4-3 and TRBJ2-6, with TRBD2 matching 10 bases. Germline loops: CDR1 LGHNA, CDR2 YSLEER. The CDR3 sequence is 19 residues long. Trimming removed 0 bases from V and 4 bases from J; junction bases left unmatched: 9.

The chain combines TRBV3-1 (or the pseudogene TRBV3-2) with TRBJ1-4; the D gene is possibly TRBD1 (5 bases). The germline V and J ends were trimmed by 3 bases and 7 bases, with 18 bases remaining between them. The length of the CDR3 is 16 residues. Germline CDR1 reads LGHDT; CDR2 reads YNNKEL (reference sequence). CDR3 in DNA: TGTGCCAGCAGCCACCGCGAGTGGGGCGTACGTGAAAAACTGTTTTTT. Its translation is CASSHREWGVREKLFF.

The chain uses TRBV2 and TRBJ1-1; perhaps TRBD1 as D (6 bases). The CDR3 length is 13 residues. Trimming pared 6 bases from V and 4 bases from J, leaving 12 bases between. Per germline, CDR1 SNHLY and CDR2 FYNNEI. The CDR3 loop is CASRGGRGTEAFF. The CDR3 nucleotides read TGTGCCAGCAGGGGGGGGCGCGGCACTGAAGCTTTCTTT.

The chain recombines TRBV24-1 with TRBJ2-1; TRBD1 matches at 7 bases. The V gene end was trimmed by 4 bases and the J gene end by 2 bases; junction bases not matched to a gene: 4. The germline V gene has CDR1 KGHDR and CDR2 SFDVKD. The CDR3 covers 15 residues. CDR3 DNA sequence: TGTGCCACCAGTGACCCCGGGACAGCCTACAATGAGCAGTTCTTC. Its translation: CATSDPGTAYNEQFF.

A single count supports this clone. V usage is TRBV3-1 (or the pseudogene TRBV3-2) and J usage is TRBJ2-4; 9 bases agree with TRBD1. Trimming cost V 3 bases and J 5 bases; bases outside gene matches: 2. The CDR3 sequence is 14 residues long. Germline values: CDR1 LGHDT, CDR2 YNNKEL (reference sequence). This chain's CDR3 is CASSHGTGQNIQYF. The CDR3 coding sequence is TGTGCCAGCAGCCACGGGACAGGGCAAAACATTCAGTACTTC.

The V call is TRBV7-2, the J call TRBJ2-7, with 10 positions matching TRBD1. Germline V gene sequence: CDR1 SGHTA, CDR2 FQGNSA. The CDR3 totals 15 residues. J lost 2 bases, V lost 1 base, and 2 bases had no gene match. This CDR3 is CASSLGQGATYEQYF. The DNA of the CDR3 is TGTGCCAGCAGCTTAGGACAGGGGGCAACCTACGAGCAGTACTTC.

This clone occurred a few times. This chain joins TRBV11-2 and TRBJ1-2; 10 bases are a match to TRBD1. The V and J ends lost 5 bases and 7 bases, in that order; junction bases with no gene match: 10. Germline V lookup: CDR1 SGHAT, CDR2 FQNNGV. The CDR3 runs 15 residues. The DNA of the CDR3 is TGTGCCAGCAGCAACCGACAGGGGGCTAGCAGTGGCTACACCTTC. Translation gives CASSNRQGASSGYTF.

The count of this clone is one. The CDR3 DNA is TGTGCCTGGAGTGTACTGGGACTAGCGGGGATCACAGATACGCAGTATTTT. As protein: CAWSVLGLAGITDTQYF. The genes are TRBV30 and TRBJ2-3; TRBD2 matches 13 bases. Unmatched junction bases numbered 5, after V lost 0 bases and J lost 2 bases. CDR1 is GTSNPN, CDR2 SVGIG, per germline (reference sequence). The CDR3 loop spans 17 amino acids.

The chain is built from TRBV25-1 and TRBJ1-2; D possibly corresponds to TRBD1 (6 bases). The germline gives CDR1 MGHDK, CDR2 SYGVNS. The CDR3 spans 13 residues. V gave up 4 bases and J gave up 4 bases, with 10 bases separating them. CDR3 residues: CASSAGQTYGYTF. CDR3 sequence (DNA): TGTGCCAGCAGTGCTGGACAGACCTATGGCTACACCTTC.

The gene calls are TRBV6-5 and TRBJ1-5, with D possibly being TRBD1 (6 bases). Germline assignment: CDR1 MNHEY and CDR2 SVGAGI. This CDR3 is built from 13 residues. Trimming cost V 6 bases and J 4 bases, with 10 bases left between them. CDR3 nucleotide sequence: TGTGCCAGCAGCAACAGGGTAAATCAGCCCCAGCATTTT. This codes for CASSNRVNQPQHF.

The rearrangement uses TRBV9 and TRBJ1-1; no clear D. Deletions cut 0 bases from V and 1 base from J, with 7 bases between. Germline CDR1 reads SGDLS; CDR2 reads YYNGEE. The CDR3 runs to 14 residues. CDR3 sequence (DNA): TGTGCCAGCAGCGTAGGACACGAGAACACTGAAGCTTTCTTT. Translated: CASSVGHENTEAFF.

The rearrangement joins TRBV21-1 to TRBJ1-4. TRBV21-1 corresponds to a pseudogene. CDR3 length: 16 amino acids. The CDR3 region is CASKEESAATNEKLFF. The DNA for the CDR3 is TGTGCCAGCAAAGAGGAGAGTGCGGCAACTAATGAAAAACTGTTTTTT.

The V and J genes are TRBV10-3 and TRBJ1-3; TRBD1 is a possible D gene (5 bases). Between the trimmed V and J ends, which lost 0 bases and 3 bases, there was a span of 6 bases. The CDR3 consists of 14 residues. Germline-derived CDR1 and CDR2 are ENHRY and SYGVKD. The CDR3 here is CAISESTVGNTIYF. The CDR3 region has the DNA TGTGCCATCAGTGAGTCGACAGTTGGAAACACCATATATTTT.

This chain uses TRBV12-3 or TRBV12-4 with TRBJ1-1; TRBD1 matches at 7 bases. V lost 3 bases and J lost 8; bases outside the gene matches: 6. This CDR3 region has 13 residues. The CDR3 loop reads CASSFKGGFEAFF. The CDR3 DNA sequence: TGTGCCAGCAGTTTTAAAGGGGGCTTCGAAGCTTTCTTT.

The V gene is TRBV7-8, the J gene TRBJ1-1; D perhaps matches TRBD1 (5 bases). The V end was cut by 5 bases, the J end by 2 bases, with 18 bases between. CDR1 is SGHVS and CDR2 is FQNEAQ in the germline V gene. The CDR3 length is 16 residues. The CDR3 loop is CASSPGGYNENTEAFF. DNA for the CDR3: TGTGCCAGCAGCCCGGGGGGGTACAATGAAAACACTGAAGCTTTCTTT.

This clone is medium-sized in the sample. This chain joins TRBV2 and TRBJ2-3; TRBD1 matches 11 bases. The V and J ends lost 8 bases and 4 bases, in that order; junction bases with no gene match: 5. In germline, CDR1 is SNHLY, CDR2 FYNNEI. The length of the CDR3 is 14 residues. The CDR3 nucleotides read TGTGCCAGCGGAGTGGGACAGGGGGCAGATACGCAGTATTTT. Its protein is CASGVGQGADTQYF.

J is TRBJ1-4 and V is TRBV9, with 9 nucleotides matching TRBD1. The CDR3 has 14 amino acids. The V and J ends lost 2 bases and 5 bases, in that order; junction bases with no gene match: 1. The germline CDR1 and CDR2 sequences are SGDLS and YYNGEE. This CDR3 reads CASSVGTGNEKLFF. The CDR3, as DNA: TGTGCCAGCAGCGTCGGGACAGGGAATGAAAAACTGTTTTTT.

The chain combines TRBV7-2 with TRBJ1-3, with 11 bases fitting TRBD1. J lost 0 bases, V lost 1 base, and 2 bases had no gene match. CDR3 length: 17 residues. Germline V lookup: CDR1 SGHTA, CDR2 FQGNSA. Here the CDR3 DNA reads TGTGCCAGCAGCTTAGTGGGGACAGGGGGCTCTGGAAACACCATATATTTT. This codes for CASSLVGTGGSGNTIYF.

The rearrangement joins TRBV7-9 to TRBJ2-4, with a possible D match to TRBD2 (7 bases). Trimming cost V 1 base and J 7 bases, with 8 bases left between them. Germline CDR1 is SEHNR and CDR2 is FQNEAQ (reference sequence). The CDR3 is 13 amino acids. This chain's CDR3 is CASSLEGGNIQYF. In DNA form, the CDR3 reads TGTGCCAGCAGCTTAGAGGGGGGGAACATTCAGTACTTC.

This clone has more than one count but fewer than ten. V usage is TRBV10-1 and J usage is TRBJ2-7; perhaps TRBD1 as D (5 bases). Trimming removed 4 bases from V and 3 bases from J, with 10 bases in between. Germline V gene lookup returns CDR1 WNHNN and CDR2 SYGVQD (reference sequence). The CDR3 is made up of 13 amino acids. This CDR3 reads CASSVDRFYEQYF. CDR3 nucleotide sequence: TGCGCCAGCAGTGTCGACAGATTCTACGAGCAGTACTTC.

J is TRBJ1-6 and V is TRBV28; D unclear. The CDR3 is made up of 16 amino acids. Germline V gives CDR1 MDHEN, CDR2 SYDVKM. V shed 4 bases and J shed 2 bases, with 12 bases lying between them. The CDR3 reads CASSSSTATYNSPLHF. The CDR3 DNA follows: TGTGCCAGCAGTTCGTCCACAGCAACCTATAATTCACCCCTCCACTTT.

V usage is TRBV27 and J usage is TRBJ1-3; D gene uncertain. CDR1 is MNHEY and CDR2 is SMNVEV in the germline V gene (reference sequence). This CDR3 has 16 amino acids. V was pared by 6 bases and J by 0 bases, with 15 bases between. The CDR3 protein is CASSPLHEGSGNTIYF. In DNA, the CDR3 is TGTGCCAGCAGCCCTCTCCATGAGGGCTCTGGAAACACCATATATTTT.

This chain uses TRBV9 with TRBJ1-5; 10 bases agree with TRBD1. Germline V gene sequence: CDR1 SGDLS, CDR2 YYNGEE. This CDR3 spans 15 amino acids. The V gene end was trimmed by 4 bases and the J gene end by 4 bases; junction bases not matched to a gene: 5. The CDR3: CASSTGTGVNQPQHF. The CDR3 coding sequence is TGTGCCAGCAGCACTGGGACAGGGGTGAATCAGCCCCAGCATTTT.